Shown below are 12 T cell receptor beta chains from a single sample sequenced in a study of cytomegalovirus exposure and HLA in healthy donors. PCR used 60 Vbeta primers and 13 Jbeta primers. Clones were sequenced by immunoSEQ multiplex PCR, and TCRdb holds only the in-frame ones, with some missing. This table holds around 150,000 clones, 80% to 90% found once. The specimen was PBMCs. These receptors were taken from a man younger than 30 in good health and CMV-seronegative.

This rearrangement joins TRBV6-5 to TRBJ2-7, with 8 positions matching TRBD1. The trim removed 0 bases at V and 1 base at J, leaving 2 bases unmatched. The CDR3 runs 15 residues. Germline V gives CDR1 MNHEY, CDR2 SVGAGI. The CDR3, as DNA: TGTGCCAGCAGTTACTCCGGGACAGGTTCCTACGAGCAGTACTTC. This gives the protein CASSYSGTGSYEQYF.

CDR3: CASSIGTGSYGYTF. The CDR3, as DNA: TGTGCCAGTAGTATAGGAACAGGGTCCTATGGCTACACCTTC. This chain uses TRBV19 with TRBJ1-2; a possible D gene is TRBD1 (6 bases). The V end was cut by 1 base, the J end by 4 bases, with 10 bases between. The CDR3 is 14 residues long. Germline V CDR1 and CDR2: LNHDA, SQIVND (reference sequence).

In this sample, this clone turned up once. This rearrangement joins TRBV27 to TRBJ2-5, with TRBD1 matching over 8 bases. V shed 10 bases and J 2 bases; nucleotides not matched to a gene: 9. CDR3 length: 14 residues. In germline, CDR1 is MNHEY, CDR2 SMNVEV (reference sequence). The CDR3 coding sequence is TGTGCCACCCGAGACAGGGGCTTTCAAGAGACCCAGTACTTC. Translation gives CATRDRGFQETQYF.

CDR3 sequence (DNA): TGCGCCACCAACAGGGAACTGGGGGAGACCCAGTACTTC. It yields the protein CATNRELGETQYF. J is TRBJ2-5 and V is TRBV5-1, with D perhaps TRBD1 (6 bases). Trimming shortened V by 9 bases and J by 5 bases, and 17 bases separated the two germline ends. This CDR3 is built from 13 residues. Germline V CDR1 and CDR2: SGHRS, YFSETQ.

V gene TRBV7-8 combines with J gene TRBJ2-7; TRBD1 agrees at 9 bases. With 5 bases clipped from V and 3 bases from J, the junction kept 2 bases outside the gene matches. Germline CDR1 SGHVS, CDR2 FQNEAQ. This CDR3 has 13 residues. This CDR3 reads CASSPTGGYEQYF. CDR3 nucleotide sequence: TGTGCCAGCAGCCCGACAGGGGGCTACGAGCAGTACTTC.

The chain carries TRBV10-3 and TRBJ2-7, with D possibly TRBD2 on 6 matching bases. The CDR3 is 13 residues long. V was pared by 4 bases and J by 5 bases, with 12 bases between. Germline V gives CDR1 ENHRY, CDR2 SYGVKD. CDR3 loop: CAISAGVSNEQYF. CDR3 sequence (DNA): TGTGCCATCAGTGCGGGGGTATCGAACGAGCAGTACTTC.

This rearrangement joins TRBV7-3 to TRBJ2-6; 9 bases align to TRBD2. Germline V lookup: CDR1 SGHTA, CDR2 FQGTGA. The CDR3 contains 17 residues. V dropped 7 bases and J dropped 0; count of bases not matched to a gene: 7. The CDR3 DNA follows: TGTGCCAGCAACGACCGCGGGGGGGCCTCTGGGGCCAACGTCCTGACTTTC. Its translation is CASNDRGGASGANVLTF. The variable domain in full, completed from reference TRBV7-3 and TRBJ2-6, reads GAGVSQTPSNKVTEKGKYVELRCDPISGHTALYWYRQSLGQGPEFLIYFQGTGAADDSGLPNDRFFAVRPEGSVSTLKIQRTERGDSAVYLCASNDRGGASGANVLTFGAGSRLTVL.

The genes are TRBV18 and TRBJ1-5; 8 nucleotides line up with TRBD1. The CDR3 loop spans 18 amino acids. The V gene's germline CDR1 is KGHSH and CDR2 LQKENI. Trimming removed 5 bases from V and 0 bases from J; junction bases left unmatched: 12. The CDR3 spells CASSGYTGGFYSNQPQHF. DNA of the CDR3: TGTGCCAGCTCAGGATATACAGGGGGTTTTTATAGCAATCAGCCCCAGCATTTT. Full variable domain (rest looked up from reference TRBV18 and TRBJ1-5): NAGVMQNPRHLVRRRGQEARLRCSPMKGHSHVYWYRQLPEEGLKFMVYLQKENIIDESGMPKERFSAEFPKEGPSILRIQQVVRGDSAAYFCASSGYTGGFYSNQPQHFGDGTRLSIL.

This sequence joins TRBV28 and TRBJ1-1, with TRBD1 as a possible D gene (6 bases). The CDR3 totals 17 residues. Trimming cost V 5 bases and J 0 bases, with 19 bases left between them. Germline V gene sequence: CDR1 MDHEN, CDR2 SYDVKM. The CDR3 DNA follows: TGTGCCAGCAGTCTCATTATCACAGGGTGGGTGAACACTGAAGCTTTCTTT. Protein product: CASSLIITGWVNTEAFF.

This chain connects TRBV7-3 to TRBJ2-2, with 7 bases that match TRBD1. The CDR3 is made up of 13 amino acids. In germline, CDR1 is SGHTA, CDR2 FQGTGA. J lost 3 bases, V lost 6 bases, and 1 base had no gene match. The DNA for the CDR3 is TGTGCCAGCAGTGACAGGGACACCGGGGAGCTGTTTTTT. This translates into CASSDRDTGELFF. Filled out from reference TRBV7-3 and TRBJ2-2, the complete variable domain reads GAGVSQTPSNKVTEKGKYVELRCDPISGHTALYWYRQSLGQGPEFLIYFQGTGAADDSGLPNDRFFAVRPEGSVSTLKIQRTERGDSAVYLCASSDRDTGELFFGEGSRLTVL.

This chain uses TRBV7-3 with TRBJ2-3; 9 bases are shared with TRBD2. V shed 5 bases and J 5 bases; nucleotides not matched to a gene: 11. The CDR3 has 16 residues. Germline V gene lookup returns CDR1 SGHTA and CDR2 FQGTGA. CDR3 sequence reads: CASSPNSGGLGDTQYF. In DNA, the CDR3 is TGTGCCAGCAGCCCCAATAGCGGGGGCCTAGGAGATACGCAGTATTTT.

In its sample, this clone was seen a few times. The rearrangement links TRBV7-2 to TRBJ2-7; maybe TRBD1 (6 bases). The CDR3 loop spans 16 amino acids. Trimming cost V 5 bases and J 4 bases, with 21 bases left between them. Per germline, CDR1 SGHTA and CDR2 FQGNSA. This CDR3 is CASSLLASGGAYEQYF. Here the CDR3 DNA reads TGTGCCAGCAGCCTACTCGCTTCTGGGGGCGCTTACGAGCAGTACTTC.